One and the same sample provided the 28 T cell receptor beta chains below, sequenced in a study of cytomegalovirus exposure and HLA in healthy donors. PCR used 60 Vbeta primers and 13 Jbeta primers. Repertoires were generated with immunoSEQ multiplex PCR, while TCRdb's copy carries only in-frame clones and drops some. The repertoire holds around 140,000 clones, around four fifths seen once, with 2.5% to 3% in the top ten. Material for sequencing was PBMCs. The receptor set was obtained from a female donor in good health and CMV-seronegative.

This sequence joins TRBV6-1 and TRBJ1-1, with a possible D match to TRBD1 (6 bases). CDR1 is MNHNS and CDR2 is SASEGT in the germline V gene. The CDR3 spans 15 residues. Trimming pared 2 bases from V and 2 bases from J, leaving 12 bases between. The CDR3 reads CASSERSGANTEAFF. Here the CDR3 DNA reads TGTGCCAGCAGTGAACGGTCAGGGGCTAACACTGAAGCTTTCTTT.

The J gene is TRBJ2-1, the V gene TRBV30; 10 nucleotides agree with TRBD2. Trimming removed 4 bases from V and 3 bases from J; junction bases left unmatched: 6. There are 15 residues in the CDR3. The germline gives CDR1 GTSNPN, CDR2 SVGIG (reference sequence). The CDR3, as DNA: TGTGCCTGGACTGGTCTAGCGGGGGACTACAATGAGCAGTTCTTC. Its protein product is CAWTGLAGDYNEQFF.

The chain uses TRBV7-9 and TRBJ2-5, with TRBD2 as a possible D gene (5 bases). CDR1 and CDR2 from the germline V gene are SEHNR and FQNEAQ (reference sequence). Trimming stripped 2 bases from V and 7 bases from J, with 11 bases between. The CDR3 spans 13 residues. The CDR3 nucleotides are TGTGCCAGCAGCTTAATATCCGGAGGGACCCAGTACTTC. This gives the protein CASSLISGGTQYF.

V gene TRBV6-4 combines with J gene TRBJ2-1; 7 bases align to TRBD2. The germline V gene has CDR1 MRHNA and CDR2 SNTAGT. J gave up 8 bases and V 10 bases, and 17 bases lay outside the gene matches. The CDR3 runs to 15 residues. The CDR3 DNA is TGTGCCACCCAGGGAGGGGCTTATCGGGATTATGAGCAGTTCTTC. Protein sequence: CATQGGAYRDYEQFF.

The V gene is TRBV4-1, the J gene TRBJ1-6; a weak D match, TRBD1 (5 bases). The CDR3 has 15 amino acids. The ends were cut back, 1 base at V and 8 bases at J, with 12 bases in the middle. Germline-derived CDR1 and CDR2 are MGHRA and YSYEKL. The CDR3 DNA is TGCGCCAGCAGCCAAGGTCAGGGTACGGATTCACCCCTCCACTTT. It specifies CASSQGQGTDSPLHF.

To note about this clone: Other DNA sequences in this sample translate to the same CDR3. This chain connects TRBV9 to TRBJ1-5, with no clear D. Trimming stripped 2 bases from V and 1 base from J, with 4 bases between. Looked up from germline, CDR1 is SGDLS and CDR2 is YYNGEE. This CDR3 contains 13 residues. In DNA form, the CDR3 reads TGTGCCAGCAGCGTTGGCAGCAATCAGCCCCAGCATTTT. This translates into CASSVGSNQPQHF.

The rearrangement uses TRBV25-1 and TRBJ1-1; maybe TRBD1 (5 bases). Germline CDR1 and CDR2: MGHDK and SYGVNS. The CDR3 is made up of 13 amino acids. The V gene lost 2 bases and the J gene lost 2 bases, with 6 bases spanning the gap. The CDR3 DNA is TGTGCCAGCAGTGAAAGGGGTAACACTGAAGCTTTCTTT. Translating gives CASSERGNTEAFF.

The chain links TRBV5-4 to TRBJ2-1; the D is unclear. Trimming shortened V by 3 bases and J by 3 bases, and 7 bases separated the two germline ends. Germline CDR1 is SGHNT and CDR2 is YYREEE (reference sequence). This CDR3 spans 13 amino acids. CDR3 protein: CASSSGSYNEQFF. CDR3 DNA: TGTGCCAGCAGCTCGGGTAGCTACAATGAGCAGTTCTTC.

This chain uses TRBV6-1 with TRBJ1-4; D gene unclear. The CDR3 covers 14 residues. Looked up from germline, CDR1 is MNHNS and CDR2 is SASEGT. V lost 6 bases, J lost 1 base, and 9 bases lay in between. CDR3 nucleotide sequence: TGTGCCAGCAGCCCCCCGGGAACTAATGAAAAACTGTTTTTT. Protein sequence: CASSPPGTNEKLFF.

This clone was seen a few times. The rearrangement joins TRBV18 to TRBJ2-7, with TRBD1 matching 10 bases. The CDR3 is 15 amino acids. The V segment lost 3 bases and the J segment 3 bases; nucleotides outside the gene matches: 5. Germline loops: CDR1 KGHSH, CDR2 LQKENI. The CDR3 nucleotides are TGTGCCAGCTCACCCCGGACAGGGGGTAACTACGAGCAGTACTTC. Translating it yields CASSPRTGGNYEQYF.

This chain connects TRBV6-1 to TRBJ1-2, with D tentatively TRBD1 (5 bases). V shed 4 bases and J shed 6 bases, with 9 bases lying between them. This CDR3 is 12 amino acids long. CDR1 and CDR2 (germline): MNHNS, SASEGT. The chain's CDR3 is CASSVRTNGYTF. As DNA, the CDR3 is TGTGCCAGCAGTGTGCGGACAAATGGCTACACCTTC.

The chain carries TRBV5-1 and TRBJ2-6, with D possibly TRBD2 on 5 matching bases. CDR3 length equals 18 residues. Germline CDR1 is SGHRS and CDR2 is YFSETQ. Trimming took 4 bases from V and 0 from J, leaving 17 bases between them. CDR3 region: CASSALGFRDSGANVLTF. The CDR3 nucleotides are TGCGCCAGCAGCGCCCTAGGTTTCCGGGACTCTGGGGCCAACGTCCTGACTTTC.

The rearrangement uses TRBV2 and TRBJ2-3; 8 bases align to TRBD2. The CDR3 has 16 amino acids. V trimming: 2 bases; J trimming: 0 bases; junction bases outside the gene matches: 4. CDR1 is SNHLY, CDR2 FYNNEI, per germline. The chain's CDR3 is CASSESRGGSTDTQYF. The CDR3 region has the DNA TGTGCCAGCAGTGAAAGTCGGGGGGGGAGCACAGATACGCAGTATTTT.

The V call is TRBV30, the J call TRBJ2-3, with TRBD1 as a possible D gene (6 bases). Germline assignment: CDR1 GTSNPN and CDR2 SVGIG (reference sequence). The CDR3 consists of 17 residues. V gave up 1 base and J gave up 0 bases, with 17 bases separating them. This chain's CDR3 is CAWSARTVPLSTDTQYF. The CDR3 DNA is TGTGCCTGGAGTGCCCGGACAGTCCCATTAAGCACAGATACGCAGTATTTT.

V and J are TRBV27 and TRBJ1-4; D not certain. Trimming shortened V by 7 bases and J by 5 bases, and 14 bases separated the two germline ends. This CDR3 contains 14 residues. The germline V gene encodes CDR1 MNHEY and CDR2 SMNVEV (reference sequence). The CDR3 spells CASTKLGRNEKLFF. In DNA form, the CDR3 reads TGTGCCAGCACCAAACTAGGACGGAATGAAAAACTGTTTTTT.

The genes are TRBV7-2 and TRBJ2-1; no clear D. CDR1 is SGHTA, CDR2 FQGNSA, per germline. V was pared by 5 bases and J by 7 bases, with 18 bases between. The CDR3 runs to 15 residues. The CDR3 sequence: CASSPGSPRGNEQFF. CDR3 nucleotides: TGTGCCAGCAGCCCAGGCTCCCCGCGTGGGAATGAGCAGTTCTTC.

The chain combines TRBV11-3 with TRBJ2-7, with D hard to call. V was pared by 1 base and J by 6 bases, with 16 bases between. This CDR3 contains 15 residues. Germline V gene sequence: CDR1 SGHNT, CDR2 YENEEA. CDR3 coding DNA: TGTGCCAGCAGCTTAGTACCCCAAAACTTTGGCGAGCAGTACTTC. Its translation: CASSLVPQNFGEQYF.

The rearrangement joins TRBV27 to TRBJ1-1, with 7 positions matching TRBD1. The CDR3 consists of 14 residues. The V gene end was trimmed by 6 bases and the J gene end by 4 bases; junction bases not matched to a gene: 8. Germline V lookup: CDR1 MNHEY, CDR2 SMNVEV (reference sequence). CDR3 in amino acids: CASRLRTGSTEAFF. CDR3 sequence (DNA): TGTGCCAGCAGGCTGCGGACAGGAAGCACTGAAGCTTTCTTT.

J is TRBJ1-2 and V is TRBV7-9; 7 nucleotides agree with TRBD1. This CDR3 has 14 residues. Germline values: CDR1 SEHNR, CDR2 FQNEAQ (reference sequence). Germline trimming cut 3 bases from V and 7 bases from J; bases unmatched to any gene: 8. CDR3 residues: CASSLGAGGVGYTF. The CDR3 nucleotides are TGTGCCAGCAGCTTGGGAGCAGGGGGAGTTGGCTACACCTTC.

This chain uses TRBV7-9 with TRBJ1-1; 9 nucleotides line up with TRBD1. Trimming cost V 5 bases and J 3 bases; bases outside gene matches: 4. This CDR3 contains 14 residues. Germline V lookup: CDR1 SEHNR, CDR2 FQNEAQ (reference sequence). CDR3 region: CASSVDRGDTEAFF. The CDR3 coding sequence is TGTGCCAGCAGCGTGGACAGGGGAGACACTGAAGCTTTCTTT.

The chain is built from TRBV7-9 and TRBJ2-1; TRBD2 aligns across 8 bases. This CDR3 spans 14 amino acids. V was clipped by 6 bases and J by 9 bases; unmatched bases: 10. Per the germline V gene, CDR1 is SEHNR and CDR2 is FQNEAQ (reference sequence). CDR3 protein: CASRHQRESSEQFF. The CDR3 coding sequence is TGTGCCAGCAGGCACCAGCGGGAGAGTTCTGAGCAGTTCTTC.

This clone was recorded a few times. The chain couples TRBV4-3 to TRBJ1-4, with 8 bases fitting TRBD1. Looked up from germline, CDR1 is LGHNA and CDR2 is YSLEER. J gave up 11 bases and V 0 bases, and 8 bases lay outside the gene matches. The CDR3 has 15 residues. CDR3 nucleotide sequence: TGCGCCAGCAGCCAAGATCGGGCAGGGGGCAGGAAACTGTTTTTT. This codes for CASSQDRAGGRKLFF.

The genes are TRBV12-5 and TRBJ1-1; 7 bases are shared with TRBD1. This CDR3 has 12 residues. The trim removed 2 bases at V and 11 bases at J, leaving 5 bases unmatched. Germline V lookup: CDR1 LGHNT, CDR2 FRNRAP. The CDR3 loop is CASGLIDRVAFF. The CDR3 DNA is TGTGCTAGTGGTTTGATTGACAGGGTGGCTTTCTTT.

The V call is TRBV7-2, the J call TRBJ1-3, with a weak D call TRBD1 (6 bases). Trimming shortened V by 5 bases and J by 2 bases, and 13 bases separated the two germline ends. The CDR3 length is 15 residues. Germline assignment: CDR1 SGHTA and CDR2 FQGNSA. This CDR3 is CASSPFPGAGNTIYF. As DNA, the CDR3 is TGTGCCAGCAGCCCCTTCCCAGGGGCTGGAAACACCATATATTTT.

The chain combines TRBV30 with TRBJ2-3, with no clear D. This CDR3 comprises 14 residues. Per the germline V gene, CDR1 is GTSNPN and CDR2 is SVGIG (reference sequence). The germline V and J ends were trimmed by 7 bases and 2 bases, with 16 bases remaining between them. The CDR3 nucleotides are TGTGCCTCCACGCGGAGCAGAATCACAGATACGCAGTATTTT. Translation: CASTRSRITDTQYF.

The chain carries TRBV19 and TRBJ2-3; 8 bases are shared with TRBD1. The CDR3 is made up of 14 amino acids. CDR1 is LNHDA and CDR2 is SQIVND in the germline V gene (reference sequence). J was trimmed by 0 bases and V by 7 bases; bases with no gene match: 3. The CDR3 loop is CASKGQESTDTQYF. In nucleotides, the CDR3 is TGTGCCAGTAAGGGACAGGAAAGCACAGATACGCAGTATTTT. Variable domain in full (rest from reference TRBV19 and TRBJ2-3): DGGITQSPKYLFRKEGQNVTLSCEQNLNHDAMYWYRQDPGQGLRLIYYSQIVNDFQKGDIAEGYSVSREKKESFPLTVTSAQKNPTAFYLCASKGQESTDTQYFGPGTRLTVL.

The chain combines TRBV28 with TRBJ1-2, with a weak D call TRBD1 (6 bases). This CDR3 comprises 12 residues. Per germline, CDR1 MDHEN and CDR2 SYDVKM. The germline V and J ends were trimmed by 7 bases and 5 bases, with 11 bases remaining between them. The CDR3 protein is CASTDSHYGYTF. As DNA, the CDR3 is TGTGCCAGCACGGACAGCCATTATGGCTACACCTTC.

J is TRBJ2-7 and V is TRBV7-8; 7 bases line up with TRBD1. Germline V gene data show CDR1 as SGHVS and CDR2 as FQNEAQ. The CDR3 contains 13 residues. J gave up 3 bases and V 1 base, and 0 bases lay outside the gene matches. CDR3 region: CASSLDRGYEQYF. As DNA, the CDR3 is TGTGCCAGCAGCTTAGACAGGGGCTACGAGCAGTACTTC.